These 8 T cell receptor beta chains originate from one sample sequenced in a study of siplizumab effects on memory and regulatory T cells. Clones were read by immunoSEQ multiplex PCR, and TCRdb kept only the in-frame ones, dropping some. Here the sample spans 55,000 to 80,000 clones, around three quarters being singletons. The source material was memory CD4+ T cells sorted from blood. The receptors come from a human donor in good health.

The CDR3 nucleotides read TGTGCCAGTAGTCGGGGGAATTCAGATACGCAGTATTTT. It is translated as CASSRGNSDTQYF. The chain uses TRBV19 and TRBJ2-3, with TRBD2 as a possible D gene (6 bases). V lost 5 bases and J lost 4, with 10 bases in between. Germline values: CDR1 LNHDA, CDR2 SQIVND (reference sequence). This CDR3 comprises 13 residues.

This clone was counted a single time. The rearrangement joins TRBV19 to TRBJ2-3; D not resolved. V was trimmed by 6 bases and J by 0 bases, leaving 4 bases between them. The CDR3 is 12 residues long. Germline CDR1 reads LNHDA; CDR2 reads SQIVND (reference sequence). DNA of the CDR3: TGTGCCAGTAGCCCAAGCACAGATACGCAGTATTTT. Protein product: CASSPSTDTQYF.

The chain has TRBV11-2 and TRBJ1-1, with D uncertain. CDR3 length equals 13 residues. V was pared by 5 bases and J by 10 bases, with 17 bases between. The germline CDR1 and CDR2 sequences are SGHAT and FQNNGV. The CDR3 sequence: CASSPPGRAPAFF. The DNA of the CDR3 is TGTGCCAGCAGCCCCCCGGGTAGGGCCCCAGCTTTCTTT.

The chain joins TRBV11-2 to TRBJ1-2; D is ambiguous. The V and J ends lost 3 bases and 7 bases respectively, with 21 bases between them. The CDR3 sequence is 16 residues long. Germline V gives CDR1 SGHAT, CDR2 FQNNGV. DNA for the CDR3: TGTGCCAGCAGCTTGAGGTCCGGGCAGGCCTCAGGTGGCTACACCTTC. The encoded protein is CASSLRSGQASGGYTF.

In this sample, this clone turned up a few times. The chain combines TRBV10-2 with TRBJ1-5; no definite D call. The V and J ends lost 1 base and 5 bases respectively, with 3 bases between them. Germline loops: CDR1 WSHSY, CDR2 SAAADI. The CDR3 sequence is 12 residues long. The CDR3 DNA sequence: TGCGCCAGCAGTGAGTGGCATCAGCCCCAGCATTTT. Amino acids: CASSEWHQPQHF.

The chain uses TRBV5-5 and TRBJ1-2; D gene uncertain. Per the germline V gene, CDR1 is SGHKS and CDR2 is YYEKEE (reference sequence). Trimming removed 0 bases from V and 6 bases from J, with 6 bases in between. The CDR3 covers 12 residues. The CDR3 DNA follows: TGTGCCAGCAGCTTGGTAGGGAATGGCTACACCTTC. Translating it yields CASSLVGNGYTF.

The chain is built from TRBV5-6 and TRBJ1-2, with 8 bases aligning to TRBD1. The CDR3 totals 15 residues. Germline lookup yields CDR1 SGHDT and CDR2 YYEEEE. V lost 1 base and J lost 1; bases outside the gene matches: 3. The CDR3 reads CASSLSRGLNYGYTF. CDR3 bases: TGTGCCAGCAGCTTGTCCAGGGGGCTTAACTATGGCTACACCTTC.

In DNA form, the CDR3 reads TGTGCCAGCAGCTTAGGCCACGGGAATGAGCAGTTCTTC. Its protein product is CASSLGHGNEQFF. This chain joins TRBV11-1 and TRBJ2-1, with D uncertain. The CDR3 runs 13 residues. CDR1 is SGHAT and CDR2 is FQDESV in the germline V gene (reference sequence). V was cut by 1 base and J by 7 bases, with 8 bases left in between.